This T cell receptor (beta chain) is drawn from a study of molecular identifiers for immune sequencing clone quantification. The wider study: Replicates partitioned RNA from 20,000 or 100,000 naive CD8 cells into five parts, sequencing four. Study-wide results and caveats: Detectable among 800,000 to 1,000,000 naive cells, according to reports, was Jurkat TCR RNA spiked in from one cell. Over 98% of effector molecules, but under 1% in naive cells, were held by clones with more than 20 RNA copies.

This clonotype was seen only once. Its antigen is undetermined. V was pared by 5 bases and J by 5 bases, with 9 bases between. Per germline, CDR1 SGHTA and CDR2 FQGNSA. This CDR3 is 12 amino acids long. Using its own MiXCR run on the PCR reads, TCRdb lists one record per CDR3 protein. This sample has around 40,000 distinct CDR3 sequences, with 19% found just once. This sequence joins TRBV7-2 and TRBJ2-5; no reliable D call. Sequencing was done on a sample of naive CD8+ T cells from blood, with Jurkat cell RNA spiked in. Regarding subset: FACS-sorted CD8+CD4-CCR7+CD45RA+ naive T cells. The sequence derives from a human donor in good health. Some libraries in this study had Jurkat cell RNA spiked in. CDR3 region: CASSTPAETQYF. The CDR3 bases are TGTGCCAGCAGCACTCCAGCGGAGACCCAGTACTTC.